This TCR beta chain derives from a study of OX40 agonist ivuxolimab in advanced cancers. V shed 3 bases, J shed 5 bases, and the junction held 4 bases outside the gene matches. Germline V CDR1 and CDR2: ENHRY, SYGVKD. CDR3 length: 15 residues. Patients were excluded for autoimmune disease history or systemic immunosuppression. Clones were read by immunoSEQ multiplex PCR, and TCRdb kept only the in-frame ones, dropping some. The profile shows tens of thousands of clones, 70% to 90% of them singletons. The V call is TRBV10-3, the J call TRBJ2-1; 10 nucleotides match TRBD2. The clonotype comes from an adult with an advanced solid tumor such as melanoma, head and neck, liver or kidney cancer. Sequenced here: CD4+ or CD8+ T cells sorted from blood, sampled in a trial of the OX40 agonist ivuxolimab. The CDR3 DNA reads TGTGCCATCAGTGACGGACTAGCGGCCGACAATGAGCAGTTCTTC. As protein: CAISDGLAADNEQFF.